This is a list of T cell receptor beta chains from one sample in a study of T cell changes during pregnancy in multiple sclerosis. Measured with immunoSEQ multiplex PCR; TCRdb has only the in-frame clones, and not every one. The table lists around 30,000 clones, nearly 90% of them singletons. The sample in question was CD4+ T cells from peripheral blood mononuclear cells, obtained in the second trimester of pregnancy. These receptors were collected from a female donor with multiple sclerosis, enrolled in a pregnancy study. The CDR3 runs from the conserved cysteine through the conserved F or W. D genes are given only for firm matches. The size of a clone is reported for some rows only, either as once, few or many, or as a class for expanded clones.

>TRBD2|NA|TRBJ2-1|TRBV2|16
TGTGCCAGCAGCGTCCCCTCTAGCGGGGGGGCCGGTGAGCAGTTCTTC
CASSVPSSGGAGEQFF
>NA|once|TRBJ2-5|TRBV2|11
TGTGCCAGCTCGGGGTATGGGACCCAGTACTTC
CASSGYGTQYF
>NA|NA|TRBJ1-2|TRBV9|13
TGTGCCAGCAGCGCCGCGGGGAACTATGGCTACACCTTC
CASSAAGNYGYTF
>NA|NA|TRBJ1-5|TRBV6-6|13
TGTGCCAGCAAGTTGGACTTGAATCAGCCCCAGCATTTT
CASKLDLNQPQHF
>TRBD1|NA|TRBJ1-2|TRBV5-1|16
TGCGCCAGCAGCTTGGGGGATGGACAGGACGCGTATGGCTACACCTTC
CASSLGDGQDAYGYTF
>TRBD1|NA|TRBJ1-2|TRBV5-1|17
TGCGCCAGCAGCTTTAATTTTAGAGGACAGGGGGCGGGAGGCTACACCTTC
CASSFNFRGQGAGGYTF
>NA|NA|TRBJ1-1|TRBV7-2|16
TGTGCCAGCAGCTTTTCCGGGGTGAGGTTTGGGACTGAAGCTTTCTTT
CASSFSGVRFGTEAFF
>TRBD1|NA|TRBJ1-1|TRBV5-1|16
TGCGCCAGCAGCTTCGGACCGGGACAGGGGGGGGCTGAAGCTTTCTTT
CASSFGPGQGGAEAFF
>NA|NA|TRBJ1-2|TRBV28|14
TGTGCCAGCAGTTTATGGGAAACAACGAGGGGCTACACCTTC
CASSLWETTRGYTF
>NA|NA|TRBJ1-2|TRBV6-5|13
TGTGCCAGCAGTAAAATGGGCCCCAACGGCTACACCTTC
CASSKMGPNGYTF
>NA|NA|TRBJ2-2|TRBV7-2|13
TGTGCCAGCAGTGTGTTCGTCACCGGGGAGCTGTTTTTT
CASSVFVTGELFF